This TCR beta chain stems from a study of control samples from healthy donors and cancer patients. Clones were sequenced by immunoSEQ multiplex PCR, and TCRdb holds only the in-frame ones, with some missing. The sample holds around 81,000 clones, roughly 93% seen once. CDR3 length: 15 amino acids. V was pared by 1 base and J by 7 bases, with 7 bases of the junction left unmatched. Germline CDR1 is SEHNR and CDR2 is FQNEAQ (reference sequence). This receptor was obtained from a young woman in good health. Sequencing used blood. The V gene is TRBV7-9, the J gene TRBJ2-1; 7 bases are a match to TRBD1. CDR3 amino acids: CASSLGEGALNEQFF. Here the CDR3 DNA reads TGTGCCAGCAGCTTAGGCGAGGGGGCGTTGAATGAGCAGTTCTTC.